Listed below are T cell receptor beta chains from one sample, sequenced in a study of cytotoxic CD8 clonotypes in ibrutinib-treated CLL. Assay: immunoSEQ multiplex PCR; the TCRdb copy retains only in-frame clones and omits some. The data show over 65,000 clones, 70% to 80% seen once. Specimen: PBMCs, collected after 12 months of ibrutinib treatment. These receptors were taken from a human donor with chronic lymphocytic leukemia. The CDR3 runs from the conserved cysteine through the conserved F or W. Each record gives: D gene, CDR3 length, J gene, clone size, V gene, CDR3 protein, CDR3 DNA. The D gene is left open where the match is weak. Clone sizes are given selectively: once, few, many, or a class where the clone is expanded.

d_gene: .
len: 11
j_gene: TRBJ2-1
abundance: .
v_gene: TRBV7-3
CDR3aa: CAHQLGNEQFF
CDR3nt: TGTGCCCACCAGCTGGGTAATGAGCAGTTCTTC

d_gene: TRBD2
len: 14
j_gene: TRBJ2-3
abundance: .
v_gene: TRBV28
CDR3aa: CASRLAGGPDTQYF
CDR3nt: TGTGCCAGCAGACTAGCGGGAGGGCCAGATACGCAGTATTTT

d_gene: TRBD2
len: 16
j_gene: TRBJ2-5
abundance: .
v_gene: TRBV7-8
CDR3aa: CASSLIDRSGAETQYF
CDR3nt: TGTGCCAGCAGCTTAATTGACCGGAGCGGGGCAGAGACCCAGTACTTC

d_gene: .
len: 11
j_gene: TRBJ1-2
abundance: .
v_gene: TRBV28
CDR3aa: CASGVNYGYTF
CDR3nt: TGTGCCAGCGGGGTTAACTATGGCTACACCTTC

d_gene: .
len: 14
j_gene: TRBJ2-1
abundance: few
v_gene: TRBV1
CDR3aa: CTSSQGGAANEQFF
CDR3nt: TGCACCAGCAGCCAGGGGGGGGCGGCCAATGAGCAGTTCTTC

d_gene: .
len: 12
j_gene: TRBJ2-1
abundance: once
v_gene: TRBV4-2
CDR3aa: CASSQDRGEQFF
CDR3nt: TGTGCCAGCAGCCAAGATCGGGGTGAGCAGTTCTTC

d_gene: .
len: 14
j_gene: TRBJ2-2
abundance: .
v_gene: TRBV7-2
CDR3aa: CASSTERDTGELFF
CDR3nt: TGTGCCAGCAGCACAGAAAGGGACACCGGGGAGCTGTTTTTT

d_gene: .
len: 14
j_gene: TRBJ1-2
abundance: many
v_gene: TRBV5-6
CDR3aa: CASSLLGINYGYTF
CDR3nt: TGTGCCAGCAGCTTGCTGGGGATCAACTATGGCTACACCTTC

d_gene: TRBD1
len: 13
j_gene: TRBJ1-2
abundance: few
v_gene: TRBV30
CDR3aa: CAWSVWTGSGYTF
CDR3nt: TGTGCCTGGAGTGTTTGGACAGGGAGCGGCTACACCTTC

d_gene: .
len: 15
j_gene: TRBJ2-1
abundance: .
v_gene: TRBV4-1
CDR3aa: CASSLQGGGYNEQFF
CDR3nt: TGCGCCAGCAGCCTCCAGGGGGGCGGCTACAATGAGCAGTTCTTC

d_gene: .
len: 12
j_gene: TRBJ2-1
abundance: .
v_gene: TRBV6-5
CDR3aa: CASTRTGDEQFF
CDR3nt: TGTGCCAGCACGAGAACAGGCGATGAGCAGTTCTTC

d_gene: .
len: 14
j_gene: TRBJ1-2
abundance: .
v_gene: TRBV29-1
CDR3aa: CSVGDGELGYGYTF
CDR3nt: TGCAGCGTTGGGGACGGAGAACTTGGCTATGGCTACACCTTC

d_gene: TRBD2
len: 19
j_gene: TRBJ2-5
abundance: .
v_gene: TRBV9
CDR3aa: CASSVGGSGRRDFQETQYF
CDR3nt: TGTGCCAGCAGCGTAGGCGGTAGCGGGAGGAGGGACTTTCAAGAGACCCAGTACTTC

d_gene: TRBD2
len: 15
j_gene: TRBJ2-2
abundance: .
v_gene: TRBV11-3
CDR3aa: CASSLDRGGPGELFF
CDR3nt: TGTGCCAGCAGCTTAGATCGGGGGGGTCCCGGGGAGCTGTTTTTT

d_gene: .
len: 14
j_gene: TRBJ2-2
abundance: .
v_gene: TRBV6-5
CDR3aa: CASIPGANTGELFF
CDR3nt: TGTGCCAGCATCCCAGGGGCGAACACCGGGGAGCTGTTTTTT

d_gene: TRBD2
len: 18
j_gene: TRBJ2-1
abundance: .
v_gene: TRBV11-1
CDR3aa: CASKGGLAGSLTYNEQFF
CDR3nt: TGTGCCAGCAAAGGGGGGCTAGCGGGGTCCCTGACCTACAATGAGCAGTTCTTC

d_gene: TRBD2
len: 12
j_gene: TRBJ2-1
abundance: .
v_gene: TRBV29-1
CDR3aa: CSVEPSGTEQFF
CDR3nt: TGCAGCGTTGAGCCTAGCGGGACTGAGCAGTTCTTC

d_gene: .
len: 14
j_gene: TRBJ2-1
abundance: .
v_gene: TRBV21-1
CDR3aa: CASSKFGRGNEQFF
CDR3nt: .